This passage covers 12 T cell receptor beta chains from one sample sequenced in a study of early T cells in non-severe SARS-CoV-2 infection. TCRdb re-called the 5' RACE reads through MiXCR, storing one row per CDR3 protein. The table lists 75,000 to 80,000 distinct CDR3 sequences, 11% of them singletons, with around 12% in the top ten. The sequencing here drew on whole blood, taken at baseline. The receptors here all came from an adult who was a healthcare worker with PCR-confirmed SARS-CoV-2 infection or an uninfected control (not recorded which).

The table lists this clonotype with many counts. This chain joins TRBV7-2 and TRBJ2-3; the D gene is possibly TRBD2 (7 bases). This CDR3 is 16 amino acids long. Trimming stripped 5 bases from V and 5 bases from J, with 20 bases between. Germline V gene lookup returns CDR1 SGHTA and CDR2 FQGNSA. The CDR3 protein is CASSPRPGGQGDTQYF. The CDR3 coding sequence is TGTGCCAGCAGCCCAAGGCCGGGGGGACAAGGAGATACGCAGTATTTT. The full variable domain, with the rest looked up from reference TRBV7-2 and TRBJ2-3, is GAGVSQSPSNKVTEKGKDVELRCDPISGHTALYWYRQSLGQGLEFLIYFQGNSAPDKSGLPSDRFSAERTGGSVSTLTIQRTQQEDSAVYLCASSPRPGGQGDTQYFGPGTRLTVL.

This clonotype was seen a few times. CDR3: CASSSTGGFYGYTF. The CDR3 DNA is TGTGCCAGCAGCTCGACAGGGGGCTTCTATGGCTACACCTTC. The chain combines TRBV7-2 with TRBJ1-2, with 10 bases aligning to TRBD1. J lost 4 bases, V lost 4 bases, and 3 bases had no gene match. The CDR3 spans 14 residues. Germline V gives CDR1 SGHTA, CDR2 FQGNSA.

This clonotype showed up just a few times. This CDR3 reads CASSFPNPTDTQYF. The CDR3 DNA is TGTGCCAGCAGCTTCCCCAATCCCACAGATACGCAGTATTTT. The chain links TRBV5-4 to TRBJ2-3; no definite D call. This CDR3 comprises 14 residues. From germline, CDR1 is SGHNT and CDR2 YYREEE (reference sequence). With 2 bases removed from V and 2 bases from J, the gap between germline ends came to 9 bases. Full variable domain (outside the CDR3, taken from reference TRBV5-4 and TRBJ2-3): ETGVTQSPTHLIKTRGQQVTLRCSSQSGHNTVSWYQQALGQGPQFIFQYYREEENGRGNFPPRFSGLQFPNYSSELNVNALELDDSALYLCASSFPNPTDTQYFGPGTRLTVL.

V gene TRBV3-1 combines with J gene TRBJ2-5; D tentatively reads TRBD1 or TRBD2 (5 bases each). V was shortened by 0 bases and J by 3 bases, with 17 bases between the two germline ends. Germline V CDR1 and CDR2: LGHDT, YNNKEL (reference sequence). The CDR3 has 17 residues. The CDR3 nucleotides read TGTGCCAGCAGCCAAGAGGGGCGCCGGGACCTTGAAGAGACCCAGTACTTC. Protein product: CASSQEGRRDLEETQYF.

This clonotype has ten or more counts. This chain links TRBV7-2 with TRBJ1-5; D possibly corresponds to TRBD1 (5 bases). V was trimmed by 1 base and J by 6 bases, leaving 13 bases between them. The V gene's germline CDR1 is SGHTA and CDR2 FQGNSA. CDR3 size: 15 residues. The CDR3 bases are TGTGCCAGCAGCTTAGTAATAAGGGGAGGTCAGCCCCAGCATTTT. Its translation is CASSLVIRGGQPQHF.

This clonotype was recorded at least ten times. This chain uses TRBV7-9 with TRBJ1-1; a weak D match, TRBD1 (6 bases). V shed 4 bases and J shed 2 bases, with 8 bases lying between them. This CDR3 region has 13 residues. Germline V gene lookup returns CDR1 SEHNR and CDR2 FQNEAQ (reference sequence). The CDR3 nucleotides are TGTGCCAGCAGCTCGGACAGTAACACTGAAGCTTTCTTT. Translated: CASSSDSNTEAFF.

This clonotype was picked up a small number of times. The chain recombines TRBV13 with TRBJ1-4; tentatively, D is TRBD1 (5 bases). Germline V lookup: CDR1 PRHDT, CDR2 FYEKMQ (reference sequence). This CDR3 is 18 amino acids long. V lost 4 bases and J lost 0, with 18 bases in between. The CDR3 here is CASSSSTGRQSTNEKLFF. The CDR3 coding sequence is TGTGCCAGCAGCTCGTCAACTGGACGACAGTCAACTAATGAAAAACTGTTTTTT.

This clonotype was recorded a few times. The J gene is TRBJ1-2, the V gene TRBV7-9; 10 bases are a match to TRBD1. V lost 7 bases, J lost 6 bases, and 11 bases stayed unmatched. From germline, CDR1 is SEHNR and CDR2 FQNEAQ (reference sequence). The CDR3 runs to 15 residues. The CDR3 bases are TGTGCCAGCACCCTGACAGGGGGCGATTTACATGGCTACACCTTC. As protein: CASTLTGGDLHGYTF.

This clonotype was seen ten or more times. The chain couples TRBV5-4 to TRBJ2-2, with D perhaps matching TRBD1 (5 bases). Per the germline V gene, CDR1 is SGHNT and CDR2 is YYREEE (reference sequence). V was clipped by 4 bases and J by 5 bases, with 15 bases between them. This CDR3 is built from 15 residues. Written as DNA, the CDR3 is TGTGCCAGCAGCCAGTCAGGACAAGGGACCGGGGAGCTGTTTTTT. It is translated as CASSQSGQGTGELFF.

This rearrangement joins TRBV2 to TRBJ1-2; D unresolved. Trimming removed 5 bases at V and 7 bases at J, with 11 bases between. Per germline, CDR1 SNHLY and CDR2 FYNNEI. The length of the CDR3 is 12 residues. The CDR3 DNA is TGTGCCAGCAGTCTAAGGGATCCTGGCTACACCTTC. Protein: CASSLRDPGYTF. Supplemented by reference TRBV2 and TRBJ1-2, the full variable domain reads EPEVTQTPSHQVTQMGQEVILRCVPISNHLYFYWYRQILGQKVEFLVSFYNNEISEKSEIFDDQFSVERPDGSNFTLKIRSTKLEDSAMYFCASSLRDPGYTFGSGTRLTVV.

This chain connects TRBV7-2 to TRBJ2-5; D not resolved. Germline V gene lookup returns CDR1 SGHTA and CDR2 FQGNSA. This CDR3 is 11 amino acids long. V lost 3 bases to trimming and J lost 6 bases, with 5 bases between them. This CDR3 is CASSLEKTQYF. CDR3 nucleotide sequence: TGTGCCAGCAGCTTGGAGAAGACCCAGTACTTC. Filled out from reference TRBV7-2 and TRBJ2-5, the complete variable domain reads GAGVSQSPSNKVTEKGKDVELRCDPISGHTALYWYRQSLGQGLEFLIYFQGNSAPDKSGLPSDRFSAERTGGSVSTLTIQRTQQEDSAVYLCASSLEKTQYFGPGTRLLVL.

This clonotype was observed a few times. This chain connects TRBV6-2 or TRBV6-3 to TRBJ2-7, with TRBD1 identical over 9 bases. V was pared by 5 bases and J by 5 bases, with 10 bases of the junction left unmatched. The CDR3 loop spans 15 amino acids. CDR1 is MNHEY, CDR2 SVGEGT, per germline. The CDR3 sequence: CASSRTGTGSDEQYF. As DNA, the CDR3 is TGTGCCAGCAGTCGTACCGGGACAGGGTCGGACGAGCAGTACTTC.